Following are 10 T cell receptor beta chains from one sample sequenced in a study of CD8 T cells in Susac syndrome. Random-hexamer reverse transcription was applied to roughly 0.45 to 1 ug RNA. TCRdb passed the immunoSEQ multiplex PCR reads through MiXCR, listing each CDR3 protein once. Of approximately 150,000 distinct CDR3 sequences in the sample, roughly 95% are singletons; the top ten hold about 0.086%. Sequenced sample: CD4+ T cells from PBMCs. All receptors come from a human donor with multiple sclerosis.

The V and J genes are TRBV7-9 and TRBJ2-7; TRBD1 matches at 9 bases. Trimming took 5 bases from V and 6 from J; bases not matched to a gene: 11. Germline CDR1 reads SEHNR; CDR2 reads FQNEAQ (reference sequence). There are 15 residues in the CDR3. This CDR3 is CASSEQGATTAEQYF. The DNA of the CDR3 is TGTGCCAGCAGCGAACAGGGGGCGACGACGGCCGAGCAGTACTTC.

The V and J genes are TRBV29-1 and TRBJ2-7; 7 bases line up with TRBD1. The CDR3 sequence is 12 residues long. Germline CDR1 reads SQVTM; CDR2 reads ANQGSEA. Trimming cost V 6 bases and J 2 bases; bases outside gene matches: 4. The CDR3 bases are TGCAGCGTCAGGGACAGAACCTACGAGCAGTACTTC. This sequence encodes CSVRDRTYEQYF.

V usage is TRBV30 and J usage is TRBJ2-3, with TRBD2 matching 8 bases. The germline V gene encodes CDR1 GTSNPN and CDR2 SVGIG (reference sequence). The CDR3 runs 15 residues. V was pared by 4 bases and J by 3 bases, with 9 bases of the junction left unmatched. CDR3 nucleotide sequence: TGTGCCTGGATGAGCGGGAGATTTAGAACAGATACGCAGTATTTT. Amino acid sequence: CAWMSGRFRTDTQYF.

The gene calls are TRBV12-3 or TRBV12-4 and TRBJ2-3; the D gene is possibly TRBD1 (7 bases). The V and J ends lost 6 bases and 8 bases respectively, with 15 bases between them. The CDR3 covers 13 residues. The CDR3 is CASRPSGGGTQYF. The CDR3 DNA follows: TGTGCCAGCAGACCCTCAGGGGGAGGTACGCAGTATTTT.

This sequence joins TRBV11-2 and TRBJ2-2, with 11 bases that match TRBD2. Trimming cost V 4 bases and J 0 bases; bases outside gene matches: 1. This CDR3 contains 16 residues. From germline, CDR1 is SGHAT and CDR2 FQNNGV. CDR3 DNA: TGTGCCAGCAGCTGGGGACTAGCGGCGAACACCGGGGAGCTGTTTTTT. This sequence encodes CASSWGLAANTGELFF.

The J gene is TRBJ2-1, the V gene TRBV7-9, with 13 nucleotides matching TRBD2. Germline V gene lookup returns CDR1 SEHNR and CDR2 FQNEAQ (reference sequence). After removal of 7 bases from V and 7 bases from J, the junction contained 7 bases not matched to a gene. CDR3 length: 15 residues. CDR3 DNA sequence: TGTGCCAGCACCGCGACTAGCGGGAGGAATAATGAGCAGTTCTTC. This sequence encodes CASTATSGRNNEQFF.

The rearrangement joins TRBV3-1 to TRBJ1-4, with 7 bases that match TRBD1. The CDR3 contains 12 residues. Germline V gives CDR1 LGHDT, CDR2 YNNKEL (reference sequence). J was trimmed by 7 bases and V by 4 bases; bases with no gene match: 0. The DNA of the CDR3 is TGTGCCAGCAGCCGACAGGGTGAAAAACTGTTTTTT. Translating it yields CASSRQGEKLFF.

V gene TRBV25-1 combines with J gene TRBJ1-2; a possible D gene is TRBD1 (6 bases). The CDR3 loop spans 12 amino acids. The germline CDR1 and CDR2 sequences are MGHDK and SYGVNS. V lost 10 bases to trimming and J lost 7 bases, with 16 bases between them. CDR3 DNA: TGTGCCACTTGGGGGGCTGTCGGTGGCTACACCTTC. It codes for CATWGAVGGYTF.

V gene TRBV30 combines with J gene TRBJ2-2, with D uncertain. The CDR3 is 15 amino acids. Germline CDR1 and CDR2: GTSNPN and SVGIG (reference sequence). Trimming removed 2 bases from V and 4 bases from J, with 14 bases in between. CDR3 amino acids: CAWSPLRVTTGELFF. The CDR3 DNA is TGTGCCTGGAGTCCTCTCCGGGTCACCACCGGGGAGCTGTTTTTT.

The chain uses TRBV10-3 and TRBJ1-2; D unclear. Trimming removed 0 bases at V and 8 bases at J, with 4 bases between. Germline lookup yields CDR1 ENHRY and CDR2 SYGVKD. CDR3 length: 11 amino acids. As DNA, the CDR3 is TGTGCCATCAGTGAGTCCTGGGGCTACACCTTC. Translating gives CAISESWGYTF.